The sequence of this T cell receptor (beta chain) was determined in a study of blood T cell repertoires in COVID-19. This clone was picked up one time. Germline lookup yields CDR1 MNHEY and CDR2 SVGEGT. CDR3 length: 16 residues. Trimming took off 9 bases at V and 1 base at J, with 19 bases between the two ends. TCRdb's copy holds only in-frame clones and misses some; the assay was immunoSEQ multiplex PCR. The sample includes around 430,000 clones, 70% to 90% of them seen just once. The source material was peripheral blood. The sequence derives from a woman between 45 and 60 years old with COVID-19, enrolled during active disease. The V call is TRBV6-2 or TRBV6-3, the J call TRBJ1-5; perhaps TRBD1 as D (5 bases). The CDR3 region has the DNA TGTGCCAGTAGCACCCCCAGGGCACGCAGCAATCAGCCCCAGCATTTT. As protein: CASSTPRARSNQPQHF.